This T cell receptor (beta chain) was obtained from a study of blood T cell repertoires in COVID-19. The assay was immunoSEQ multiplex PCR, and TCRdb's table has in-frame clones only and misses some. The data hold about 280,000 clones, with approximately 90% observed a single time. The CDR3 consists of 14 residues. The germline V gene encodes CDR1 SGHDN and CDR2 FVKESK. V lost 2 bases and J 4 bases, leaving 8 bases between the germline ends. This sequence originates from a middle-aged man with acute or convalescent COVID-19. The rearrangement links TRBV14 to TRBJ2-2; TRBD1 might be the D (6 bases). Sequenced input: peripheral blood. In DNA, the CDR3 is TGTGCCAGCAGCCAAAGAGGGGGCACCGGGGAGCTGTTTTTT. Amino acids: CASSQRGGTGELFF.